These T cell receptor beta chains were read from a single sample in a study of T cells in Graves' hyperthyroidism and ophthalmopathy. TCRdb reprocessed the multiplex PCR reads with MiXCR, giving one entry per CDR3 protein. The table has roughly 630,000 distinct CDR3 sequences, approximately 14% seen once; the top ten hold under 8%. The sequenced sample consisted of blood. These receptors all come from a woman aged 25 to 39 with Graves' hyperthyroidism. Each CDR3 is given with its conserved first and last residue. A D gene is named only where the DNA matches it firmly. Size is stated for part of the rows, as once, few or many counts, or as a class when the clone is expanded.

size,D,J,V,DNA,CDR3
few,-,TRBJ1-6,TRBV10-3,TGTGCCATCAGTGAGGCATGGGGGAAAAGCAATAATTCACCCCTCCACTTT,CAISEAWGKSNNSPLHF
many,TRBD2,TRBJ2-3,TRBV20-1,TGCAGTGCAAGCGGGACCCCAGATACGCAGTATTTT,CSASGTPDTQYF
-,TRBD2,TRBJ2-7,TRBV19,TGTGCCAGTAGCCAAGGGAGCGGGAGGGCAGCAAGGAACTACGAGCAGTACTTC,CASSQGSGRAARNYEQYF
many,-,TRBJ2-1,TRBV3-1,TGTGCCAGCAGCCGCGACTTATACTCCGATGAGCAGTTCTTC,CASSRDLYSDEQFF
few,TRBD1,TRBJ1-5,TRBV5-1,TGCGCCAGCAGGCAGACAGGGGAAGGCAATCAGCCCCAGCATTTT,CASRQTGEGNQPQHF
-,-,TRBJ2-7,TRBV7-3,TGTGCCAGCAGCTTTGGGGGGGCGGACGAGCAGTACTTC,CASSFGGADEQYF
-,-,TRBJ2-1,TRBV11-2,TGTGCCAGCAGCGTAGGACCCTCTAGCAATGAGCAGTTCTTC,CASSVGPSSNEQFF
many,-,TRBJ2-3,TRBV7-8,TGTGCCAGCAGCGGCGCCGTACCACGGGATACGCAGTATTTT,CASSGAVPRDTQYF
many,-,TRBJ1-1,TRBV27,TGTGCCAGCAGTTTAGATGGCTATGAAGCTTTCTTT,CASSLDGYEAFF
many,-,TRBJ1-5,TRBV11-2,TGTGCCTATCACCTCAGGTGGATGTGTCAGCCCCAGCATTTT,CAYHLRWMCQPQHF
many,TRBD1,TRBJ2-5,TRBV29-1,TGCAGCGTTTCTGAGGGACAGGAGACCCAGTACTTC,CSVSEGQETQYF
many,TRBD1,TRBJ2-7,TRBV29-1,TGCAGCGTTGGGTCTCTACCCGCTGGGACAGGCGCCTACTACGAGCAGTACTTC,CSVGSLPAGTGAYYEQYF
-,TRBD2,TRBJ2-7,TRBV20-1,TGCAGTGCTACGGACCTAGCGGTGTCCTACGAGCAGTACTTC,CSATDLAVSYEQYF
many,-,TRBJ1-1,TRBV18,TGTGCCAGCTCACCGAACCCCCTCGGCACTGAAGCTTTCTTT,CASSPNPLGTEAFF
-,-,TRBJ1-3,TRBV5-1,TGCGCCAGCAGCAAGGGAACGACGAGCTCTGGAAACACCATATATTTT,CASSKGTTSSGNTIYF
few,-,TRBJ1-2,TRBV6-1,TGTGCCAGCAGTGCTGAAATAGGGGGCTATGGCTACACCTTC,CASSAEIGGYGYTF
many,TRBD1,TRBJ1-4,TRBV11-2,TGTGCCAGCAGCTCGACAGGGGGCAGTGAAAAACTGTTTTTT,CASSSTGGSEKLFF
-,-,TRBJ2-7,TRBV19,TGTGCCAGTAGTGCGGCCAGCAGCTCCTACGAGCAGTACTTC,CASSAASSSYEQYF
many,-,TRBJ1-5,TRBV2,TGTGCCAGCAGTGGCGCAGCCCCAAATCAGCCCCAGCATTTT,CASSGAAPNQPQHF
many,TRBD1,TRBJ2-7,TRBV6-6,TGTGCCAGCAGTTACTCGACGGGGACAGGGCCCTCCTACGAGCAGTACTTC,CASSYSTGTGPSYEQYF
few,TRBD2,TRBJ2-1,TRBV12-3/TRBV12-4,TGTGCCAGCACCATGGGACTAGCCCTATACAATGAGCAGTTCTTC,CASTMGLALYNEQFF
-,-,TRBJ2-2,TRBV27,TGTGCCAGCACCCAGGGGCTGAACACCGGGGAGCTGTTTTTT,CASTQGLNTGELFF
many,TRBD1,TRBJ1-1,TRBV6-2/TRBV6-3,TGTGCCAGCAGCAGGGGGACGGAGAACACTGAAGCTTTCTTT,CASSRGTENTEAFF
many,-,TRBJ1-1,TRBV20-1,TGCAGTGCTAGTAAGTGGGTCCAGGAGCCAAACACTGAAGCTTTCTTT,CSASKWVQEPNTEAFF
-,-,TRBJ2-7,TRBV7-9,TGTGCCAGCAGCTTACAAGTACAGGGCTACGAGCAGTACTTC,CASSLQVQGYEQYF
few,-,TRBJ1-5,TRBV7-2,TGTGCCAGCAGCTTAGGGACAGCTTATCAGCCCCAGCATTTT,CASSLGTAYQPQHF
few,TRBD2,TRBJ2-2,TRBV11-2,TGTGCCAGTAGAGCGGGAGGCGTCACCGAGGAGCTGTTTTTT,CASRAGGVTEELFF
-,TRBD2,TRBJ2-2,TRBV15,TGTGCCACCAGCAGAGATACCCGACTAGCGGGAGATACCGGGGAGCTGTTTTTT,CATSRDTRLAGDTGELFF
-,TRBD2,TRBJ2-5,TRBV7-2,TGTGCCAGCAGCTTAGGAACTAGCGGGACGCTCAAGGGGGAGACCCAGTACTTC,CASSLGTSGTLKGETQYF
-,-,TRBJ1-1,TRBV7-2,TGTGCCAGCAGCCGAGGGGGACGTATGAACACTGAAGCTTTCTTT,CASSRGGRMNTEAFF
many,TRBD1,TRBJ2-2,TRBV7-2,TGTGCCAGCACTACACGACAGGGTCTCACCGGGGAGCTGTTTTTT,CASTTRQGLTGELFF
many,TRBD1,TRBJ1-2,TRBV20-1,TGCAGTGCTCCCCTACAGGGGGCGGATGGCTACACCTTC,CSAPLQGADGYTF
-,TRBD1,TRBJ1-2,TRBV11-2,TGTGCCAGCAGCTTAGCAGGGGGTGGAAACAACTATGGCTACACCTTC,CASSLAGGGNNYGYTF
many,TRBD1,TRBJ2-7,TRBV6-1,TGTGCCAGCAAAAGCCGGGACAGGGGGGACGAGCAGTACTTC,CASKSRDRGDEQYF
many,-,TRBJ1-1,TRBV5-1,TGCGCCAGCAGCATCGGGACGCTAAGCCCTGAAGCTTTCTTT,CASSIGTLSPEAFF
many,TRBD2,TRBJ2-1,TRBV28,TGTGCCAGCACCCTGACTAGCGGGAGGGTTGATGAGCAGTTCTTC,CASTLTSGRVDEQFF
-,-,TRBJ2-3,TRBV10-1,TGCGCCAGCAGTGAGGGCGGGTCTGGCACAGATACGCAGTATTTT,CASSEGGSGTDTQYF
many,-,TRBJ1-5,TRBV27,TGTGCCAGCACCCGGGGGGGTACGTTGATGGCCCAGCATTTT,CASTRGGTLMAQHF
once,-,TRBJ2-1,TRBV19,TGTGCCAGTAGTATTTCATGGGGTAGCACCTACAATGAGCAGTTCTTC,CASSISWGSTYNEQFF
-,TRBD1,TRBJ2-4,TRBV19,TGTGCCAGTAAAACAGGGGCGTCCGAAAACATTCAGTACTTC,CASKTGASENIQYF
many,-,TRBJ2-1,TRBV7-2,TGTGCCAGCAGCTTACTCTCCTTTGAGAGCTTTCTGGACAATGAGCAGTTCTTC,CASSLLSFESFLDNEQFF
-,TRBD2,TRBJ2-7,TRBV11-2,TGTGCCAGCAGCTTAGGGGGGACTAGCGGGAGGGTCAGCTCCTACGAGCAGTACTTC,CASSLGGTSGRVSSYEQYF
-,-,TRBJ2-1,TRBV3-1,TGTGCCAGCAGCCAAGAACCAAAGGGGGGAGATGAGCAGTTCTTC,CASSQEPKGGDEQFF
few,TRBD1,TRBJ1-4,TRBV5-1,TGCGCCAGCAGCTCACGGACAGGGGAAGGAGAAAAACTGTTTTTT,CASSSRTGEGEKLFF
many,-,TRBJ2-1,TRBV6-2/TRBV6-3,TGTGCCAGCAGTCGTCTCAGTGAGCAGTTCTTC,CASSRLSEQFF